At least ten counts were recorded for the clone carrying this T cell receptor (beta chain). Its target is unknown. The data originate from a study of regulatory T cells in long-lasting Graves disease. Findings and limits, study-wide: The TCR repertoire of persistent Graves' patients was less diverse than that of newly diagnosed ones. Accuracy could have been hurt by small sample size.

The authors built TCR beta libraries using iRepertoire HTBI primers and Arm-PCR of CDR3 regions. One entry per CDR3 protein, called by TCRdb with MiXCR from the multiplex PCR reads. The sample consists of 350,000 to 500,000 distinct CDR3 sequences, 11% to 15% of them appearing once. This CDR3 contains 15 residues. Trimming took 5 bases from V and 5 from J; bases not matched to a gene: 4. The time point is: newly diagnosed GD, antithyroid drugs for less than 3 months. After RNA was extracted from PBMCs, the TCR library was made from it. This same sample was also part of a study on T cells in Graves' hyperthyroidism and ophthalmopathy.

The origin of this receptor is a woman between 50 and 59 years old with Graves disease. The rearrangement links TRBV12-3 or TRBV12-4 to TRBJ2-1; 12 nucleotides agree with TRBD2. Specimen: peripheral blood mononuclear cells (PBMCs), collected at new diagnosis, from a patient treated with antithyroid drugs. CDR3 coding DNA: TGTGCCAGCAGTCGGCTAGCGGGAGGGAACAATGAGCAGTTCTTC. Amino acid sequence: CASSRLAGGNNEQFF.